The 32 T cell receptor beta chains below were found in one sample sequenced in a study of T cell responses to AZD1222 COVID-19 vaccine. The data were produced by immunoSEQ multiplex PCR, yet TCRdb's version contains in-frame clones alone and is incomplete. The table shows 120,000 to 150,000 clones, with 88% occurring only once. The material sequenced was peripheral blood, taken on day 0 of AZD1222 vaccination. All receptors come from an adult in good health.

V usage is TRBV20-1 and J usage is TRBJ1-5; D unclear. Germline V CDR1 and CDR2: DFQATT, SNEGSKA (reference sequence). V was shortened by 3 bases and J by 0 bases, with 6 bases between the two germline ends. CDR3 length: 13 residues. The CDR3, as DNA: TGCAGTGCTAGTGTCCTTAGCAATCAGCCCCAGCATTTT. Amino acid sequence: CSASVLSNQPQHF.

V gene TRBV6-2 or TRBV6-3 combines with J gene TRBJ2-2; 9 bases fit TRBD1. The V and J ends lost 6 bases and 3 bases, in that order; junction bases with no gene match: 5. This CDR3 spans 15 amino acids. Per germline, CDR1 MNHEY and CDR2 SVGEGT. Here the CDR3 reads CASSWTGADTGELFF. CDR3 in DNA: TGTGCCAGCAGCTGGACAGGGGCGGACACCGGGGAGCTGTTTTTT.

The CDR3 loop reads CASSFTRLNTEAFF. DNA of the CDR3: TGTGCCAGCAGTTTTACGCGCTTGAACACTGAAGCTTTCTTT. V is TRBV28 and J is TRBJ1-1; D unresolved. Trimming shortened V by 3 bases and J by 0 bases, and 8 bases separated the two germline ends. The CDR3 extends over 14 amino acids. Germline CDR1 reads MDHEN; CDR2 reads SYDVKM. Full variable domain (rest looked up from reference TRBV28 and TRBJ1-1): DVKVTQSSRYLVKRTGEKVFLECVQDMDHENMFWYRQDPGLGLRLIYFSYDVKMKEKGDIPEGYSVSREKKERFSLILESASTNQTSMYLCASSFTRLNTEAFFGQGTRLTVV.

The gene calls are TRBV5-1 and TRBJ1-3; possible D gene TRBD1, 6 bases. Germline V gene sequence: CDR1 SGHRS, CDR2 YFSETQ. This CDR3 has 14 residues. Trimming took 3 bases from V and 4 from J, leaving 11 bases between them. The CDR3 here is CASSSQGPGNTIYF. As DNA, the CDR3 is TGCGCCAGCAGCTCACAGGGTCCGGGAAACACCATATATTTT. Drawing the rest from reference TRBV5-1 and TRBJ1-3, the complete variable domain is KAGVTQTPRYLIKTRGQQVTLSCSPISGHRSVSWYQQTPGQGLQFLFEYFSETQRNKGNFPGRFSGRQFSNSRSEMNVSTLELGDSALYLCASSSQGPGNTIYFGEGSWLTVV.

The chain has TRBV30 and TRBJ1-1, with D possibly being TRBD1 (6 bases). V dropped 4 bases and J dropped 7 bases, with 10 bases sitting between them. The CDR3 length is 11 residues. Germline CDR1 reads GTSNPN; CDR2 reads SVGIG (reference sequence). CDR3 in amino acids: CAWTRGVEAFF. The CDR3 DNA reads as TGTGCCTGGACTAGGGGGGTTGAAGCTTTCTTT.

The chain carries TRBV2 and TRBJ2-5; 10 bases are a match to TRBD1. The CDR3 is 15 residues long. Germline assignment: CDR1 SNHLY and CDR2 FYNNEI. Trimming took 9 bases from V and 5 from J; bases not matched to a gene: 12. The DNA of the CDR3 is TGTGCCAGTCAGACCGGGACAGGGGCCGGCGAGACCCAGTACTTC. This encodes CASQTGTGAGETQYF.

The CDR3 DNA sequence: TGCGCCAGCAGCTCTAGCGGCCGCTCTCAAGAGACCCAGTACTTC. It codes for CASSSSGRSQETQYF. The chain is built from TRBV5-1 and TRBJ2-5, with 7 bases lining up with TRBD2. J gave up 2 bases and V 3 bases, and 7 bases lay outside the gene matches. The CDR3 loop spans 15 amino acids. CDR1 and CDR2 from the germline V gene are SGHRS and YFSETQ. The whole variable domain, remainder taken from reference TRBV5-1 and TRBJ2-5, is KAGVTQTPRYLIKTRGQQVTLSCSPISGHRSVSWYQQTPGQGLQFLFEYFSETQRNKGNFPGRFSGRQFSNSRSEMNVSTLELGDSALYLCASSSSGRSQETQYFGPGTRLLVL.

A remark on this clone: At the DNA level, this CDR3 is encoded by other sequences in the same sample as well. The V and J genes are TRBV3-1 (or the pseudogene TRBV3-2) and TRBJ2-7; D gene uncertain. V lost 4 bases to trimming and J lost 4 bases, with 8 bases between them. The CDR3 totals 12 residues. The germline gives CDR1 LGHDT, CDR2 YNNKEL (reference sequence). Written as DNA, the CDR3 is TGTGCCAGCAGCCGGTGGGGTTACGAGCAGTACTTC. As protein: CASSRWGYEQYF.

The chain combines TRBV2 with TRBJ2-2; D remains ambiguous. V lost 7 bases to trimming and J lost 1 base, with 1 base between them. CDR3 length: 11 residues. CDR1 SNHLY and CDR2 FYNNEI come from the germline V gene. The CDR3 coding sequence is TGTGCCAGCAAGAACACCGGGGAGCTGTTTTTT. Its translation is CASKNTGELFF.

The genes are TRBV19 and TRBJ1-1, with D possibly TRBD1 on 6 matching bases. This CDR3 has 15 amino acids. Germline lookup yields CDR1 LNHDA and CDR2 SQIVND (reference sequence). Trimming took 1 base from V and 3 from J, leaving 12 bases between them. The DNA for the CDR3 is TGTGCCAGTAGTATAGGGGGGCGGTGGGACACTGAAGCTTTCTTT. Amino acids: CASSIGGRWDTEAFF.

V usage is TRBV28 and J usage is TRBJ1-3; D unclear. The germline CDR1 and CDR2 sequences are MDHEN and SYDVKM. Trimming pared 6 bases from V and 1 base from J, leaving 10 bases between. The CDR3 sequence is 14 residues long. The CDR3 reads CASSRRASGNTIYF. The CDR3 bases are TGTGCCAGCAGCCGTAGAGCTTCTGGAAACACCATATATTTT.

V and J are TRBV24-1 and TRBJ2-7; a weak D match, TRBD1 (5 bases). The CDR3 extends over 15 amino acids. The V gene's germline CDR1 is KGHDR and CDR2 SFDVKD. V was cut by 0 bases and J by 4 bases, with 12 bases left in between. Written as DNA, the CDR3 is TGTGCCACCAGTGATTTGAGGCAGGGTGAGTACGAGCAGTACTTC. Translation gives CATSDLRQGEYEQYF.

The rearrangement uses TRBV6-2 or TRBV6-3 and TRBJ1-5; the D gene is possibly TRBD1 (5 bases). The V end was cut by 4 bases, the J end by 6 bases, with 19 bases between. The CDR3 covers 16 residues. Germline V gene lookup returns CDR1 MNHEY and CDR2 SVGEGT. The CDR3 DNA is TGTGCCAGCAGTTTCCGGGGCTCCCGAGTCGGTCAGCCCCAGCATTTT. Translated: CASSFRGSRVGQPQHF.

The chain combines TRBV7-2 with TRBJ1-6; 7 nucleotides match TRBD1. CDR1 SGHTA and CDR2 FQGNSA come from the germline V gene. Trimming cost V 3 bases and J 9 bases; bases outside gene matches: 5. This CDR3 has 14 residues. CDR3 region: CASSFLQGSSPLHF. The CDR3 nucleotides are TGTGCCAGCAGCTTCTTACAGGGGAGTTCACCCCTCCACTTT.

The V and J genes are TRBV7-8 and TRBJ1-5; 9 bases fit TRBD1. The CDR3 totals 15 residues. The V gene end was trimmed by 4 bases and the J gene end by 2 bases; junction bases not matched to a gene: 3. Germline assignment: CDR1 SGHVS and CDR2 FQNEAQ. CDR3 sequence: CASSSGQGRNQPQHF. In nucleotides, the CDR3 is TGTGCCAGCAGCTCCGGACAGGGGCGCAATCAGCCCCAGCATTTT.

V gene TRBV5-1 combines with J gene TRBJ1-6; D is unclear. The V end lost 1 base, the J end lost 5 bases, and 7 bases lay between the germline ends. From germline, CDR1 is SGHRS and CDR2 YFSETQ. The CDR3 covers 14 residues. CDR3 in amino acids: CASSLFQNNSPLHF. The CDR3 bases are TGCGCCAGCAGCTTGTTCCAGAATAATTCACCCCTCCACTTT.

The chain joins TRBV5-8 to TRBJ2-5, with D perhaps matching TRBD2 (6 bases). The germline V and J ends were trimmed by 7 bases and 2 bases, with 24 bases remaining between them. CDR1 is SGHTS, CDR2 YDEGEE, per germline. There are 17 residues in the CDR3. In DNA form, the CDR3 reads TGTGCCAGCCAGCTTGGAGATGCGGGACCTAGACAAGAGACCCAGTACTTC. It yields the protein CASQLGDAGPRQETQYF.

The CDR3 region has the DNA TGCGCCAGCAGCCATAACGAAATCACTAATGAAAAACTGTTTTTT. This translates into CASSHNEITNEKLFF. The chain employs TRBV4-1 and TRBJ1-4, with D hard to call. The V end lost 3 bases, the J end lost 2 bases, and 10 bases lay between the germline ends. This CDR3 comprises 15 residues. Germline values: CDR1 MGHRA, CDR2 YSYEKL.

The chain is built from TRBV29-1 and TRBJ2-5; 13 positions agree with TRBD2. Germline V gives CDR1 SQVTM, CDR2 ANQGSEA. The CDR3 runs 14 residues. Unmatched junction bases numbered 6, after V lost 7 bases and J lost 4 bases. CDR3 region: CSGLLAGGRETQYF. The CDR3 DNA reads as TGCAGCGGACTACTAGCGGGGGGGCGAGAGACCCAGTACTTC.

The V call is TRBV7-3, the J call TRBJ1-1; 7 positions match TRBD1. Germline V gene sequence: CDR1 SGHTA, CDR2 FQGTGA. This CDR3 has 13 amino acids. The V and J ends lost 6 bases and 1 base, in that order; junction bases with no gene match: 2. The CDR3 here is CASRWTGNTEAFF. CDR3 DNA: TGTGCCAGCAGATGGACAGGGAACACTGAAGCTTTCTTT.

This clone was seen once. The chain has TRBV6-2 or TRBV6-3 and TRBJ1-1; D is possibly TRBD1 (5 bases). Trimming removed 0 bases from V and 5 bases from J, with 19 bases in between. The germline gives CDR1 MNHEY, CDR2 SVGEGT. The CDR3 runs to 17 residues. The CDR3 DNA sequence: TGTGCCAGCAGTTACTCGAACCCCCCAGGGATCAGGACTGAAGCTTTCTTT. Translated, it gives CASSYSNPPGIRTEAFF.

V is TRBV7-2 and J is TRBJ2-1; 11 nucleotides match TRBD2. V trimming: 6 bases; J trimming: 9 bases; junction bases outside the gene matches: 10. Germline lookup yields CDR1 SGHTA and CDR2 FQGNSA. CDR3 length equals 15 residues. Here the CDR3 DNA reads TGTGCCAGCAGACAACTAGCGGGGGCTCCGGGTGAGCAGTTCTTC. It encodes CASRQLAGAPGEQFF.

V and J are TRBV27 and TRBJ1-2; no reliable D call. Deletions cut 4 bases from V and 5 bases from J, with 11 bases between. This CDR3 spans 13 amino acids. The germline V gene has CDR1 MNHEY and CDR2 SMNVEV (reference sequence). CDR3 DNA: TGTGCCAGCAGTTCCCTCGGTCTTTATGGCTACACCTTC. It is translated as CASSSLGLYGYTF.

V is TRBV6-5 and J is TRBJ2-1, with 7 bases that match TRBD1. This CDR3 comprises 14 residues. The V gene's germline CDR1 is MNHEY and CDR2 SVGAGI. Germline trimming cut 7 bases from V and 0 bases from J; bases unmatched to any gene: 3. The CDR3 sequence: CASTRQGSYNEQFF. In DNA, the CDR3 is TGTGCCAGCACCCGACAGGGCTCCTACAATGAGCAGTTCTTC.

This clone was recorded a few times. This rearrangement joins TRBV28 to TRBJ2-1, with D perhaps being TRBD1 or TRBD2 (6 bases each). CDR1 and CDR2 from the germline V gene are MDHEN and SYDVKM. CDR3 length: 14 amino acids. Trimming took 7 bases from V and 6 from J, leaving 16 bases between them. The CDR3 DNA reads as TGTGCCAGCAAAGGGGGGAACCTACTCAATGAGCAGTTCTTC. Its translation is CASKGGNLLNEQFF.

J is TRBJ2-7 and V is TRBV28; D may be TRBD1 or TRBD2 (6 bases each). V lost 6 bases and J 5 bases, leaving 11 bases between the germline ends. Germline V gives CDR1 MDHEN, CDR2 SYDVKM. CDR3 length: 12 residues. The CDR3 protein is CASRLGGDEQYF. CDR3 sequence (DNA): TGTGCCAGCAGACTGGGGGGCGACGAGCAGTACTTC.

The gene calls are TRBV2 and TRBJ1-2; D gene unclear. This CDR3 has 14 amino acids. V shed 8 bases and J shed 2 bases, with 15 bases lying between them. Germline CDR1 reads SNHLY; CDR2 reads FYNNEI. CDR3: CASPWGGGNYGYTF. CDR3 nucleotides: TGTGCCAGCCCCTGGGGAGGAGGGAACTATGGCTACACCTTC. Looking up the rest from reference TRBV2 and TRBJ1-2 gives the full variable domain: EPEVTQTPSHQVTQMGQEVILRCVPISNHLYFYWYRQILGQKVEFLVSFYNNEISEKSEIFDDQFSVERPDGSNFTLKIRSTKLEDSAMYFCASPWGGGNYGYTFGSGTRLTVV.

V and J are TRBV5-6 and TRBJ1-2, with D perhaps matching TRBD1 (5 bases). Looked up from germline, CDR1 is SGHDT and CDR2 is YYEEEE. The CDR3 covers 15 residues. Trimming stripped 5 bases from V and 0 bases from J, with 14 bases between. The CDR3 bases are TGTGCCAGCAGTATTTGGGGCAGATCTAACTATGGCTACACCTTC. It specifies CASSIWGRSNYGYTF.

The chain couples TRBV25-1 to TRBJ1-1; D ambiguous. V lost 4 bases and J lost 3, with 9 bases in between. The CDR3 loop spans 13 amino acids. The germline V gene has CDR1 MGHDK and CDR2 SYGVNS. In DNA, the CDR3 is TGTGCCAGCAGTGTAGGACGGGACACTGAAGCTTTCTTT. This codes for CASSVGRDTEAFF.

The rearrangement uses TRBV12-3 or TRBV12-4 and TRBJ1-5; D not certain. The CDR3 loop spans 12 amino acids. Trimming took off 5 bases at V and 7 bases at J, with 9 bases between the two ends. CDR3 protein: CASSQARQPQHF. CDR3 coding DNA: TGTGCCAGCAGTCAAGCTCGACAGCCCCAGCATTTT.

The chain couples TRBV6-5 to TRBJ2-7; TRBD1 matches at 9 bases. J gave up 1 base and V 6 bases, and 7 bases lay outside the gene matches. There are 15 residues in the CDR3. CDR1 is MNHEY and CDR2 is SVGAGI in the germline V gene. CDR3 sequence reads: CASRSGTGFSYEQYF. In nucleotides, the CDR3 is TGTGCCAGCAGGTCCGGGACAGGGTTTTCCTACGAGCAGTACTTC.

The V and J genes are TRBV21-1 and TRBJ2-7. TRBV21-1 is designated a pseudogene. This CDR3 is built from 15 residues. The CDR3 sequence: CASRLPEVGSCEQYF. The CDR3 nucleotides are TGTGCCAGCAGACTCCCAGAGGTAGGGTCGTGCGAGCAGTACTTC.